This TCR beta chain came from a study of stem cell transplantation in POMP-related autoinflammatory disease. About the research overall: The study hypothesized thymoproteasome defects skew the TRB repertoire via impaired CD8+ selection.

The CDR3 runs 15 residues. V lost 1 base and J lost 7; bases outside the gene matches: 9. Germline CDR1 and CDR2: LNHNV and YYDKDF (reference sequence). Only in-frame clones appear in the TCRdb table, and some are missing; sequencing was by immunoSEQ multiplex PCR. The table lists roughly 68,000 clones, just over 90% of them singletons. The gene calls are TRBV15 and TRBJ2-5, with 7 positions matching TRBD1. The TCR originated in a human patient with POMP-related autoinflammation and immune dysregulation (PRAID). Some T cells may originate from the graft donor. This material consisted of CD4+ T cells from PBMCs, taken after stem cell transplantation. The DNA for the CDR3 is TGTGCCACCAGCAGAGGAGGGACAGACTTAAGGACCCAGTACTTC. Its translation is CATSRGGTDLRTQYF.